The next 12 T cell receptor beta chains were all read from a single sample in a study of T cell responses to AZD1222 COVID-19 vaccine. Clones were read by immunoSEQ multiplex PCR, and TCRdb kept only the in-frame ones, dropping some. The table has around 170,000 clones, about nine tenths seen once. The sequences come from peripheral blood, collected on day 0 of AZD1222 vaccination. The receptors shown here come from an adult in good health.

V is TRBV18 and J is TRBJ1-2, with D perhaps matching TRBD1 (5 bases). This CDR3 contains 13 residues. Germline V lookup: CDR1 KGHSH, CDR2 LQKENI. Trimming shortened V by 4 bases and J by 4 bases, and 10 bases separated the two germline ends. CDR3 sequence (DNA): TGTGCCAGCTCACACGGGGCGGCCTATGGCTACACCTTC. This translates into CASSHGAAYGYTF.

This clone is a singleton in its sample. The chain couples TRBV28 to TRBJ1-5; D uncertain. The CDR3 is 15 amino acids. Deletions cut 5 bases from V and 7 bases from J, with 18 bases between. Germline values: CDR1 MDHEN, CDR2 SYDVKM. The chain's CDR3 is CASSLDSSPTQPQHF. CDR3 in DNA: TGTGCCAGCAGTCTGGATTCGAGCCCAACGCAGCCCCAGCATTTT.

The chain combines TRBV2 with TRBJ2-2; 10 positions match TRBD1. The CDR3 length is 15 residues. Unmatched junction bases numbered 6, after V lost 5 bases and J lost 6 bases. In germline, CDR1 is SNHLY, CDR2 FYNNEI. This chain's CDR3 is CASSTGQGKAGELFF. The CDR3 nucleotides are TGTGCCAGCAGTACGGGACAGGGGAAAGCCGGGGAGCTGTTTTTT.

The rearrangement uses TRBV2 and TRBJ1-1, with D tentatively TRBD1 (6 bases). V gave up 6 bases and J gave up 7 bases, with 21 bases separating them. Per germline, CDR1 SNHLY and CDR2 FYNNEI. The CDR3 covers 15 residues. In DNA form, the CDR3 reads TGTGCCAGCAGGGACGAACAGGGAGTGGGTCATGAAGCTTTCTTT. Its protein product is CASRDEQGVGHEAFF.

This chain connects TRBV6-5 to TRBJ1-2; TRBD1 matches at 7 bases. The CDR3 runs to 15 residues. With 7 bases clipped from V and 3 bases from J, the junction kept 11 bases outside the gene matches. CDR1 MNHEY and CDR2 SVGAGI come from the germline V gene. The CDR3 region is CASTQGGPVDYGYTF. The CDR3, as DNA: TGTGCCAGCACTCAGGGGGGGCCGGTGGACTATGGCTACACCTTC.

V is TRBV28 and J is TRBJ1-4, with 10 bases fitting TRBD1. CDR1 and CDR2 (germline): MDHEN, SYDVKM. The V segment lost 7 bases and the J segment 7 bases; nucleotides outside the gene matches: 3. The CDR3 sequence is 13 residues long. In nucleotides, the CDR3 is TGTGCCAGCAAGGGGACAGGGGCTGAAAAACTGTTTTTT. It codes for CASKGTGAEKLFF. The complete variable domain, with remaining parts taken from reference TRBV28 and TRBJ1-4, reads DVKVTQSSRYLVKRTGEKVFLECVQDMDHENMFWYRQDPGLGLRLIYFSYDVKMKEKGDIPEGYSVSREKKERFSLILESASTNQTSMYLCASKGTGAEKLFFGSGTQLSVL.

The chain has TRBV9 and TRBJ1-1; 7 bases line up with TRBD1. The CDR3 extends over 14 amino acids. Germline trimming cut 5 bases from V and 3 bases from J; bases unmatched to any gene: 7. Per the germline V gene, CDR1 is SGDLS and CDR2 is YYNGEE. In DNA form, the CDR3 reads TGTGCCAGCAGTGGACTCACAGGGGACACTGAAGCTTTCTTT. It specifies CASSGLTGDTEAFF.

V gene TRBV2 combines with J gene TRBJ1-5, with 7 bases identical to TRBD1. Germline CDR1 SNHLY, CDR2 FYNNEI. This CDR3 has 13 amino acids. V lost 6 bases to trimming and J lost 10 bases; unmatched junction nucleotides: 9. The CDR3 protein is CASRADRVHPQHF. The CDR3 region has the DNA TGTGCCAGCAGAGCAGACAGGGTACATCCCCAGCATTTT.

The chain links TRBV11-2 to TRBJ2-7; D is possibly TRBD1 (5 bases). V lost 4 bases, J lost 0 bases, and 13 bases lay in between. This CDR3 region has 15 residues. In germline, CDR1 is SGHAT, CDR2 FQNNGV. CDR3 sequence (DNA): TGTGCCAGCAGCTCATCGACAGTCTTCTCCTACGAGCAGTACTTC. Translation gives CASSSSTVFSYEQYF.

The J gene is TRBJ2-5, the V gene TRBV3-1 (or the pseudogene TRBV3-2); TRBD2 aligns across 13 bases. Germline V lookup: CDR1 LGHDT, CDR2 YNNKEL (reference sequence). The CDR3 spans 14 residues. The V gene end was trimmed by 5 bases and the J gene end by 13 bases; junction bases not matched to a gene: 10. The CDR3 coding sequence is TGTGCCAGCAGCTTCACTAGCGGGGGGGACGTGGGGTACTTC. This gives the protein CASSFTSGGDVGYF.

The chain uses TRBV4-3 and TRBJ1-1, with D possibly being TRBD1 (6 bases). The CDR3 is made up of 14 amino acids. Germline V gene lookup returns CDR1 LGHNA and CDR2 YSLEER. The germline V and J ends were trimmed by 4 bases and 5 bases, with 14 bases remaining between them. CDR3 DNA: TGCGCCAGCAGCCCGTGGGGGGGCAAGACTGAAGCTTTCTTT. It codes for CASSPWGGKTEAFF.

V gene TRBV5-1 combines with J gene TRBJ1-5; 11 bases align to TRBD1. The J segment lost 6 bases and the V segment lost 3 bases, leaving 2 bases of the junction unmatched. Germline V gene data show CDR1 as SGHRS and CDR2 as YFSETQ. The CDR3 length is 14 residues. The CDR3 DNA reads as TGCGCCAGCAGCTGGACAGGGGGCTTTCAGCCCCAGCATTTT. Its translation: CASSWTGGFQPQHF.